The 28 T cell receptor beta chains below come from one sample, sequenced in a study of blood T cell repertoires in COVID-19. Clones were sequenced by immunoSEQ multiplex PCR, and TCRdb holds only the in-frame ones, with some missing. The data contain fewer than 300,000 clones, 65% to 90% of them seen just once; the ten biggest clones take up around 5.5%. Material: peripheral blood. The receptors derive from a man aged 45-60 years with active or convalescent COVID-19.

DNA for the CDR3: TGTGCCACCAGCAGAGATATGGGGGGGGCGGAAAAACTGTTTTTT. Protein: CATSRDMGGAEKLFF. This chain joins TRBV15 and TRBJ1-4, with a weak D call TRBD1 (6 bases). The CDR3 runs to 15 residues. V lost 0 bases to trimming and J lost 8 bases, with 13 bases between them. Germline V gene sequence: CDR1 LNHNV, CDR2 YYDKDF (reference sequence).

CDR3 DNA sequence: TGCGCCAGCAGCCCGGGACTGAATGAAAAACTGTTTTTT. Its translation: CASSPGLNEKLFF. The chain is built from TRBV5-1 and TRBJ1-4; tentatively, D is TRBD1 (5 bases). This CDR3 spans 13 amino acids. The germline V gene encodes CDR1 SGHRS and CDR2 YFSETQ. V was clipped by 4 bases and J by 5 bases, with 9 bases between them.

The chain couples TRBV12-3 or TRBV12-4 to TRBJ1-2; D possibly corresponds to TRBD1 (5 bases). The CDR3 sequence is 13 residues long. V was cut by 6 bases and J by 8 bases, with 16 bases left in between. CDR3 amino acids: CASSFGTGLGYTF. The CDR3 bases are TGTGCCAGCAGCTTCGGGACTGGCCTGGGCTACACCTTC.

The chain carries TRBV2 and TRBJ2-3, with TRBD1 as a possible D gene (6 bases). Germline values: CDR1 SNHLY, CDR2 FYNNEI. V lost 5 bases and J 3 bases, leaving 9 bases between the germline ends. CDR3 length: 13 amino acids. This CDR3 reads CASSTGFTDTQYF. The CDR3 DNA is TGTGCCAGCAGTACAGGGTTTACAGATACGCAGTATTTT.

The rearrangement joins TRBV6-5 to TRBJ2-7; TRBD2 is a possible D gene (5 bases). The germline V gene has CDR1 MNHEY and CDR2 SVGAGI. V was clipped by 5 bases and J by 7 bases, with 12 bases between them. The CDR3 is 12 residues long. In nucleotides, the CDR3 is TGTGCCAGCAGTCCCTCCCCGGGAGAGCAGTACTTC. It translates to CASSPSPGEQYF.

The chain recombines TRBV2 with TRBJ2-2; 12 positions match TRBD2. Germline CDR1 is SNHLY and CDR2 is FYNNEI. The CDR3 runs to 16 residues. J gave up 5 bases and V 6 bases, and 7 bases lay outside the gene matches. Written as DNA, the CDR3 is TGTGCCAGCAGGGCGACTAGCGGGAGTGGGACCGGGGAGCTGTTTTTT. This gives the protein CASRATSGSGTGELFF.

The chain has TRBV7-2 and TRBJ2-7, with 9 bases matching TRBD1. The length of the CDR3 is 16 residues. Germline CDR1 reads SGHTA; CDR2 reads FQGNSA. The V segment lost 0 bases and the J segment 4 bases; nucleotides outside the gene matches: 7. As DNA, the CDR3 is TGTGCCAGCAGCTTAGCTGCGGGACAGGGTAAGTACGAGCAGTACTTC. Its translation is CASSLAAGQGKYEQYF.

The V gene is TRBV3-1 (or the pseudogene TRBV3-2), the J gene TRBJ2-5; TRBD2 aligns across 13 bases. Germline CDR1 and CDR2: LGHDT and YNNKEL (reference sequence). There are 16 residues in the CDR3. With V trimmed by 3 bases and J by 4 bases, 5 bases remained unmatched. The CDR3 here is CASSHRLAGGGETQYF. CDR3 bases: TGTGCCAGCAGCCACAGACTAGCGGGAGGCGGAGAGACCCAGTACTTC.

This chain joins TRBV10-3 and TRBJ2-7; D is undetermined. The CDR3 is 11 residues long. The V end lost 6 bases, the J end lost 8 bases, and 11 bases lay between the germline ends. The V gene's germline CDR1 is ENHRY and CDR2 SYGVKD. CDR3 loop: CAISLYDKQYF. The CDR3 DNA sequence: TGTGCCATCAGCCTCTACGACAAGCAGTACTTC.

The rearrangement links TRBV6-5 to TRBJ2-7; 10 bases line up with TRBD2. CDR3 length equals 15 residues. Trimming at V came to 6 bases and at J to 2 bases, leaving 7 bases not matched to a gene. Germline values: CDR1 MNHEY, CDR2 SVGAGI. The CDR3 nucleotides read TGTGCCAGCAGCCCCACTAGCGGGATTACCTACGAGCAGTACTTC. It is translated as CASSPTSGITYEQYF.

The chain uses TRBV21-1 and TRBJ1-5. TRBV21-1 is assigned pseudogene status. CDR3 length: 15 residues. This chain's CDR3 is CASSNQQRGNQPQHF. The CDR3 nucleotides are TGTGCCAGCAGCAACCAACAGAGGGGCAATCAGCCCCAGCATTTT.

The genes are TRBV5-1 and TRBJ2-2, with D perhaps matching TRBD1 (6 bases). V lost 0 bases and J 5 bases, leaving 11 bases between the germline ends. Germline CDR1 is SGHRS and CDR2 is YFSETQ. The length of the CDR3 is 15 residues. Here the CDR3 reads CASSLVGHLTGELFF. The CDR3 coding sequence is TGCGCCAGCAGCTTGGTGGGACACTTGACCGGGGAGCTGTTTTTT.

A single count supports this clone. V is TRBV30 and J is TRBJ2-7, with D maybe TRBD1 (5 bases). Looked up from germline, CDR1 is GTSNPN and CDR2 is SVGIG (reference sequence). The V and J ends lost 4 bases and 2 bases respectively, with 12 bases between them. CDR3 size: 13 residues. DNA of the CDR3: TGTGCCTGGACGTGGGCAGGGACCTACGAGCAGTACTTC. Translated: CAWTWAGTYEQYF.

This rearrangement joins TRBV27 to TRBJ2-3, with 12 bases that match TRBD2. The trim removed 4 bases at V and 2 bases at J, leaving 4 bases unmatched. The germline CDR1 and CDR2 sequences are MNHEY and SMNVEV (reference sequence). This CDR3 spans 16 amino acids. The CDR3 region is CASSYTSGRTTDTQYF. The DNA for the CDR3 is TGTGCCAGCAGTTATACTAGCGGGAGGACCACAGATACGCAGTATTTT.

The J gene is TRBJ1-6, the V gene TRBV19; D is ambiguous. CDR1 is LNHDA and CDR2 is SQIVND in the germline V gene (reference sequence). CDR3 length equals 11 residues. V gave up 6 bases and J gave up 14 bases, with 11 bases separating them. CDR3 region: CASSTPGALHF. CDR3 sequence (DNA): TGTGCCAGTAGCACCCCCGGGGCCCTCCACTTT.

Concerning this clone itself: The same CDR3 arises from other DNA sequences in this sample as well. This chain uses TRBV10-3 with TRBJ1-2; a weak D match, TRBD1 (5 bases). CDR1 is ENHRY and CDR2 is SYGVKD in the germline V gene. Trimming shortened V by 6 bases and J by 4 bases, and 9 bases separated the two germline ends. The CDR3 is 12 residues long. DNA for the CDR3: TGTGCCATCAGCCCCGACAGCTATGGCTACACCTTC. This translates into CAISPDSYGYTF.

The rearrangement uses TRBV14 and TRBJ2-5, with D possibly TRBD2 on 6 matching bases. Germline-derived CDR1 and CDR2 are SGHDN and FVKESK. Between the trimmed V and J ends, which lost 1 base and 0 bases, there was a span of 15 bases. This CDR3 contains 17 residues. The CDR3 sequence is CASSQVRDGMYQETQYF. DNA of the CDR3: TGTGCCAGCAGCCAAGTGCGGGACGGAATGTACCAAGAGACCCAGTACTTC.

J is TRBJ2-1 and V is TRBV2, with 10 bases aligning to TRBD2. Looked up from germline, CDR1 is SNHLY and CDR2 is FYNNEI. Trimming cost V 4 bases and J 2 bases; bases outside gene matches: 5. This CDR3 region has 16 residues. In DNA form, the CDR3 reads TGTGCCAGCAGTGCCGGACTAGCGGAGCCCTACAATGAGCAGTTCTTC. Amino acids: CASSAGLAEPYNEQFF. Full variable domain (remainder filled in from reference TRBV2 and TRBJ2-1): EPEVTQTPSHQVTQMGQEVILRCVPISNHLYFYWYRQILGQKVEFLVSFYNNEISEKSEIFDDQFSVERPDGSNFTLKIRSTKLEDSAMYFCASSAGLAEPYNEQFFGPGTRLTVL.

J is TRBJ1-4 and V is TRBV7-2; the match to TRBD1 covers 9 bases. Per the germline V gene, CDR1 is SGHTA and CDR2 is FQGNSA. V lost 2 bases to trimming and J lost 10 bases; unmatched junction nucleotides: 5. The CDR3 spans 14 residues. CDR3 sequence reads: CASSLLGQGGKLFF. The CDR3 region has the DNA TGTGCCAGCAGCTTATTGGGACAGGGTGGAAAACTGTTTTTT.

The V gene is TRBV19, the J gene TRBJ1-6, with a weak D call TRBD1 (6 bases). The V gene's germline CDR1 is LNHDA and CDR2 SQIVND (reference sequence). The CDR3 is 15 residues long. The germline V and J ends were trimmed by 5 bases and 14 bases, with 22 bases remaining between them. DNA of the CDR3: TGTGCCAGTAGTTCCCTACAGGGCCACTTCGGGTCCCTCCACTTT. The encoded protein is CASSSLQGHFGSLHF.

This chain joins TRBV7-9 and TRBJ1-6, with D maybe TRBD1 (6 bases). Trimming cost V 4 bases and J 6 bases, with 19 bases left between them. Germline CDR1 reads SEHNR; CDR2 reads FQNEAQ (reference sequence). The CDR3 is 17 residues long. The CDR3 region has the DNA TGTGCCAGCAGCTCCCCCCTGGGGCAGGGGATTAATTCACCCCTCCACTTT. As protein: CASSSPLGQGINSPLHF.

The CDR3 nucleotides read TGCAGCGTTGAAGATTGGGCAGGGGCGTCCTACGAGCAGTACTTC. Amino acid sequence: CSVEDWAGASYEQYF. The V and J genes are TRBV29-1 and TRBJ2-7; D is possibly TRBD1 (6 bases). CDR1 and CDR2 from the germline V gene are SQVTM and ANQGSEA. Trimming took off 0 bases at V and 1 base at J, with 13 bases between the two ends. The CDR3 runs 15 residues.

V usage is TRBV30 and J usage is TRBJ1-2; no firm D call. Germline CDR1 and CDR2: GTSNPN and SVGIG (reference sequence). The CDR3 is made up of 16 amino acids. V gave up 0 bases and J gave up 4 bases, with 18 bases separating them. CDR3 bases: TGTGCCTGGAGTGTATTTGGGCAGTCGCACCCCTATGGCTACACCTTC. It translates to CAWSVFGQSHPYGYTF.

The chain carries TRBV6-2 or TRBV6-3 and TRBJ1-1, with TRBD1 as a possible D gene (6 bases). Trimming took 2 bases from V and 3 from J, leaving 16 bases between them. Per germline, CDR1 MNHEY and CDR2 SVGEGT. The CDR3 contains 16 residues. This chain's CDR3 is CASSYLQGRVDTEAFF. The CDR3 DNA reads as TGTGCCAGCAGTTACCTCCAGGGGAGGGTTGACACTGAAGCTTTCTTT.

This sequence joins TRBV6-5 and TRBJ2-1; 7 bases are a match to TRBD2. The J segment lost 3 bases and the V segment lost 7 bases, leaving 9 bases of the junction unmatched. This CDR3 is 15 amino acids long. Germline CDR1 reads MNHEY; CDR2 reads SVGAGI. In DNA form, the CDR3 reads TGTGCCAGCACGGGGCTAGCGGCGTTCTACAATGAGCAGTTCTTC. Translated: CASTGLAAFYNEQFF.

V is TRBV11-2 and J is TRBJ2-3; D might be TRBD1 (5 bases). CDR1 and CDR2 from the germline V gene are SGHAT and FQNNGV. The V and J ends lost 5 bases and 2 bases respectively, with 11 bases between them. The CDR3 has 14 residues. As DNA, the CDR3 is TGTGCCAGCAGCCACCAGACAGTCACAGATACGCAGTATTTT. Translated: CASSHQTVTDTQYF.

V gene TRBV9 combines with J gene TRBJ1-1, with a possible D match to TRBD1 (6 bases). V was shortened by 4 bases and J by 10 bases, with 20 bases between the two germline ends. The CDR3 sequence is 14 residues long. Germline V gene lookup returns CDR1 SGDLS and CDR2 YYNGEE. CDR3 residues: CASSPQTGEGGAFF. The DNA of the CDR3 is TGTGCCAGCAGCCCCCAGACAGGCGAGGGTGGAGCTTTCTTT.

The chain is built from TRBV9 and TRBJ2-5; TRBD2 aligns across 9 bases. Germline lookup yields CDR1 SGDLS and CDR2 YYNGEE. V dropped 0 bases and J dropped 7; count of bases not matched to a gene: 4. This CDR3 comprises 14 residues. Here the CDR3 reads CASSVDSGGPTQYF. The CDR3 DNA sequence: TGTGCCAGCAGCGTAGATAGCGGGGGACCGACCCAGTACTTC. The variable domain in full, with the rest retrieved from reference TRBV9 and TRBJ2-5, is DSGVTQTPKHLITATGQRVTLRCSPRSGDLSVYWYQQSLDQGLQFLIQYYNGEERAKGNILERFSAQQFPDLHSELNLSSLELGDSALYFCASSVDSGGPTQYFGPGTRLLVL.